This T cell receptor beta chain was found in a study of blood T cell repertoires in COVID-19. Study overall: Researchers got acute and convalescent COVID-19 samples from the United States, Italy and Spain. Sample material is recorded as cDNA or gDNA derived from T cells, B-cell-depleted T cells, or PBMCs.

Enrolled during active infection, Seattle patients were then followed longitudinally. J lost 7 bases, V lost 2 bases, and 12 bases had no gene match. CDR1 is SGHTA, CDR2 FQGTGA, per germline. The CDR3 loop spans 17 amino acids. Authors' methods: The authors estimated nucleated cell counts from reference gene primer amplification. Generated by immunoSEQ multiplex PCR, the TCRdb table keeps only in-frame clones and is missing some. That table is the source of V, J and clone size, and D and trimming were worked out from the DNA. This sample has 350,000 to 450,000 clones, with about 89% found just once. The sequence came from a woman in her sixties or seventies with COVID-19, enrolled during active disease. The material sequenced was peripheral blood. The V call is TRBV7-3, the J call TRBJ2-1; TRBD1 matches at 9 bases. Here the CDR3 DNA reads TGTGCCAGCAGCTTATTACCCCTGGGACAGGGACTAAATGAGCAGTTCTTC. Its translation is CASSLLPLGQGLNEQFF.